Below are 9 T cell receptor beta chains sequenced from a single sample in a study of cytomegalovirus exposure and HLA in healthy donors. The PCR was carried out with 60 Vbeta primers and 13 Jbeta primers. Measured with immunoSEQ multiplex PCR; TCRdb has only the in-frame clones, and not every one. The data contain around 200,000 clones, over 65% of them singletons. Sequences were obtained from PBMCs. These receptors originate from a woman aged 60-75 years in good health and CMV-seropositive.

CDR3 DNA sequence: TGTGCCGAGGTTAGCCAAATTAGCACAGATACGCAGTATTTT. Translated: CAEVSQISTDTQYF. The rearrangement uses TRBV2 and TRBJ2-3; no clear D. Germline CDR1 and CDR2: SNHLY and FYNNEI. The CDR3 runs to 14 residues. Trimming cost V 11 bases and J 0 bases, with 15 bases left between them. Variable domain in full (rest from reference TRBV2 and TRBJ2-3): EPEVTQTPSHQVTQMGQEVILRCVPISNHLYFYWYRQILGQKVEFLVSFYNNEISEKSEIFDDQFSVERPDGSNFTLKIRSTKLEDSAMYFCAEVSQISTDTQYFGPGTRLTVL.

V and J are TRBV27 and TRBJ2-5, with 8 bases that match TRBD2. This CDR3 region has 16 residues. In germline, CDR1 is MNHEY, CDR2 SMNVEV (reference sequence). Trimming took 5 bases from V and 6 from J; bases not matched to a gene: 14. The DNA of the CDR3 is TGTGCCAGCAGTCCCCAGGGTAGCGGGGCCCGGAAGACCCAGTACTTC. Its translation: CASSPQGSGARKTQYF.

The sample holds a few counts of this clone. The V gene is TRBV9, the J gene TRBJ1-2, with TRBD1 identical over 8 bases. V was clipped by 4 bases and J by 12 bases; unmatched bases: 8. From germline, CDR1 is SGDLS and CDR2 YYNGEE. This CDR3 region has 12 residues. DNA of the CDR3: TGTGCCAGCAGCACCCGGACAGGGATGAACACCTTC. This translates into CASSTRTGMNTF.

On this clone: One end of the junction does not line up with germline, which may come from a read error. J is TRBJ2-6 and V is TRBV14; perhaps TRBD1 as D (5 bases). Germline V gives CDR1 SGHDN, CDR2 FVKESK. This CDR3 contains 16 residues. The CDR3 DNA follows: TGTGCCAGCAGCCAACGTCTGAGCTCTGGGGCCAACGGCCTGACTTTC. Residues: CASSQRLSSGANGLTF.

This CDR3 is CASRKIECYEQYF. CDR3 coding DNA: TGTGCCAGCAGAAAAATAGAGTGCTACGAGCAGTACTTC. V usage is TRBV6-4 and J usage is TRBJ2-7, with D unresolved. There are 13 residues in the CDR3. CDR1 is MRHNA and CDR2 is SNTAGT in the germline V gene. The V and J ends lost 6 bases and 3 bases respectively, with 12 bases between them.

This sequence joins TRBV7-3 and TRBJ1-3; D is unclear. The germline CDR1 and CDR2 sequences are SGHTA and FQGTGA. Trimming shortened V by 0 bases and J by 0 bases, and 9 bases separated the two germline ends. The CDR3 consists of 16 residues. The DNA for the CDR3 is TGTGCCAGCAGCTTAACGACCGGGAACTCTGGAAACACCATATATTTT. Amino acids: CASSLTTGNSGNTIYF.

This clone was seen just once. V and J are TRBV18 and TRBJ2-3, with 7 bases identical to TRBD2. This CDR3 contains 14 residues. V was clipped by 6 bases and J by 4 bases; unmatched bases: 7. The germline V gene has CDR1 KGHSH and CDR2 LQKENI. The CDR3 loop is CASSLREGSDTQYF. In DNA form, the CDR3 reads TGTGCCAGCTCGCTTAGGGAGGGTTCAGATACGCAGTATTTT.

The CDR3 nucleotides read TGTGCCAGCAGCTTCCCTAGCGGGGGACTCGGGGGGACCCAGTACTTC. Translated: CASSFPSGGLGGTQYF. This chain links TRBV5-4 with TRBJ2-5, with 10 bases aligning to TRBD2. J lost 7 bases, V lost 2 bases, and 11 bases had no gene match. CDR3 size: 16 residues. The germline V gene encodes CDR1 SGHNT and CDR2 YYREEE (reference sequence).

This sequence joins TRBV2 and TRBJ1-6, with a tentative D call TRBD1 (5 bases). Trimming stripped 2 bases from V and 10 bases from J, with 18 bases between. Germline assignment: CDR1 SNHLY and CDR2 FYNNEI. The length of the CDR3 is 16 residues. This chain's CDR3 is CASSERGTDLQSPLHF. Here the CDR3 DNA reads TGTGCCAGCAGTGAAAGGGGCACGGATTTACAATCACCCCTCCACTTT.